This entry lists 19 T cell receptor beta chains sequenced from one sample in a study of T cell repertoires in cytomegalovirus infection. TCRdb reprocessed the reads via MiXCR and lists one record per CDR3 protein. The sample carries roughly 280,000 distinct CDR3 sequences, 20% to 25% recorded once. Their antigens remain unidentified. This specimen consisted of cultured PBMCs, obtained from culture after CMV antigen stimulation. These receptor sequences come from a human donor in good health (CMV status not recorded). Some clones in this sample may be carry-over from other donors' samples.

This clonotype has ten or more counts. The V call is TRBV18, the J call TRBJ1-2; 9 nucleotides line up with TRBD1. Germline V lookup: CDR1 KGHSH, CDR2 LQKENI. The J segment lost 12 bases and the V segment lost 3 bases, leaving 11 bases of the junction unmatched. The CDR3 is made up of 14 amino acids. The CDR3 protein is CASSPPSGQGPHTF. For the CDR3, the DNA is TGTGCCAGCTCACCTCCTTCGGGACAGGGACCACACACCTTC.

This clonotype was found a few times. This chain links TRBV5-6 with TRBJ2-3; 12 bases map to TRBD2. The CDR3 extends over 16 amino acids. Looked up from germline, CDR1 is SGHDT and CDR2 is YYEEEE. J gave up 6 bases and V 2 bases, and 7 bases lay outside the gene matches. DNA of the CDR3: TGTGCCAGCAGCTTCCGGACTAGCGGGACTGTGGATACGCAGTATTTT. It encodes CASSFRTSGTVDTQYF.

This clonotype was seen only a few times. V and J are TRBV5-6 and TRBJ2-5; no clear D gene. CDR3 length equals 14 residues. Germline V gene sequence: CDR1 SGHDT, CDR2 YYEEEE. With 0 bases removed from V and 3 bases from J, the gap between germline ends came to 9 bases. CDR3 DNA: TGTGCCAGCAGCTTGGCCTGGCGGAAAGAGACCCAGTACTTC. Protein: CASSLAWRKETQYF.

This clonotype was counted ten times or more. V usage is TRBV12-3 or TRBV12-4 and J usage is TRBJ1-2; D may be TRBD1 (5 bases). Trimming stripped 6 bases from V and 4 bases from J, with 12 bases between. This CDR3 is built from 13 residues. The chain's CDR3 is CASRAGFGYGYTF. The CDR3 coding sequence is TGTGCCAGCAGGGCAGGGTTTGGCTATGGCTACACCTTC.

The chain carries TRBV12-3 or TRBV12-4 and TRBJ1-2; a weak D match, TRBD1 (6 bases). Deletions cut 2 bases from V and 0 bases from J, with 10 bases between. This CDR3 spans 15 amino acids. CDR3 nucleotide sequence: TGTGCCAGCAGTTTACGGACAGAAGCTAACTATGGCTACACCTTC. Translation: CASSLRTEANYGYTF.

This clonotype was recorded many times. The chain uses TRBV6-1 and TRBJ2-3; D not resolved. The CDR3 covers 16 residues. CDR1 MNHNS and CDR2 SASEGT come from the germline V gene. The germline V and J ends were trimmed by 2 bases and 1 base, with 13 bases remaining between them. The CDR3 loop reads CASSERPGPRTDTQYF. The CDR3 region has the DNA TGTGCCAGCAGTGAACGGCCAGGTCCCCGCACAGATACGCAGTATTTT.

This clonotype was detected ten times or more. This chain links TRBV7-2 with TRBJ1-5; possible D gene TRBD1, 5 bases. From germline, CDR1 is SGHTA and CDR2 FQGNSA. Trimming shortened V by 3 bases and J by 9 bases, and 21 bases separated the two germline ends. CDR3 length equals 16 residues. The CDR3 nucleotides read TGTGCCAGCAGCTTCTCCCCTCGGGGGTCCGGGGGGCCCCAGCATTTT. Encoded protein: CASSFSPRGSGGPQHF.

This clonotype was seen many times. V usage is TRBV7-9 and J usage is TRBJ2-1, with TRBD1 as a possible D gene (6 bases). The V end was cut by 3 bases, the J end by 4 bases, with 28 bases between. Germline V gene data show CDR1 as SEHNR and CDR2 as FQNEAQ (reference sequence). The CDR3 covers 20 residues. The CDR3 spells CASSFHPDGRDYRGYNEQFF. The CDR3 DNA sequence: TGTGCCAGCAGCTTCCATCCTGACGGAAGAGATTATAGGGGGTACAATGAGCAGTTCTTC.

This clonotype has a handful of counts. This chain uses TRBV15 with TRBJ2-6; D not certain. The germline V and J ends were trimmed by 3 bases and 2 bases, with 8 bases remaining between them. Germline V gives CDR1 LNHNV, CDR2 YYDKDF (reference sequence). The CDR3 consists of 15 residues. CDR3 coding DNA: TGTGCCACCAGCAGGGGTGGGGCTGGGGCCAACGTCCTGACTTTC. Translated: CATSRGGAGANVLTF.

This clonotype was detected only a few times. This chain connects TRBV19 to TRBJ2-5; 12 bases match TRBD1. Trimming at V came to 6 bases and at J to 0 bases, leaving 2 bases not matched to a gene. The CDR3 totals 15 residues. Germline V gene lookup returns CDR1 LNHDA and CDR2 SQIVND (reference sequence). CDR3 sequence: CASRGQGAYQETQYF. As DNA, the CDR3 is TGTGCCAGTAGGGGACAGGGGGCTTACCAAGAGACCCAGTACTTC.

The CDR3: CASTPGRLAPGNEQFF. DNA for the CDR3: TGTGCCAGCACCCCTGGAAGACTAGCCCCGGGGAATGAGCAGTTCTTC. The chain links TRBV6-5 to TRBJ2-1, with TRBD2 matching 7 bases. The CDR3 has 16 amino acids. The J segment lost 7 bases and the V segment lost 7 bases, leaving 16 bases of the junction unmatched. Germline V CDR1 and CDR2: MNHEY, SVGAGI.

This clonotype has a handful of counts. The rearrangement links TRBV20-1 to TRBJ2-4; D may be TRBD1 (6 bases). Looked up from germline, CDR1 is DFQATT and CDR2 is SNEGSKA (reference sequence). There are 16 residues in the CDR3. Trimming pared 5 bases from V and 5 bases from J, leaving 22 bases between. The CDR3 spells CSAGPHTGLAENIQYF. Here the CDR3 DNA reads TGCAGTGCTGGCCCTCATACAGGGCTCGCGGAAAACATTCAGTACTTC.

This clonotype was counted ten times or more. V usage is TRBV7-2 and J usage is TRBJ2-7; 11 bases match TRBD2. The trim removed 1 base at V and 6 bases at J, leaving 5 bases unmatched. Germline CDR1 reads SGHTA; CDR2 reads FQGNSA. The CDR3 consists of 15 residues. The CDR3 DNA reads TGTGCCAGCAGCTTAGTGGCTAGCGGGAGGCTCGAGCAGTACTTC. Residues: CASSLVASGRLEQYF.

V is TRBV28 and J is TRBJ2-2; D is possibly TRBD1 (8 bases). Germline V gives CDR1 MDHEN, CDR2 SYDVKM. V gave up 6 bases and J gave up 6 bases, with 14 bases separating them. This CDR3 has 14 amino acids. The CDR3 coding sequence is TGTGCCAGCAGCATACAGGGGGGGCCCGGGGAGCTGTTTTTT. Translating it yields CASSIQGGPGELFF.

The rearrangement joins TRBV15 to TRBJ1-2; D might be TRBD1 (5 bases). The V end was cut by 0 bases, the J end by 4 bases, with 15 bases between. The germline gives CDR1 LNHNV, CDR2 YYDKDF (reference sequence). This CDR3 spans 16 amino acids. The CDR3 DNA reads TGTGCCACCAGCAGAGATAATACAGGATCTCCCTATGGCTACACCTTC. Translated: CATSRDNTGSPYGYTF.

The CDR3 bases are TGTGCCAGCAGCTTAAGGGGGATTGACACTGAAGCTTTCTTT. Its translation: CASSLRGIDTEAFF. The chain couples TRBV11-2 to TRBJ1-1, with a possible D match to TRBD1 (6 bases). V was shortened by 2 bases and J by 3 bases, with 10 bases between the two germline ends. The CDR3 sequence is 14 residues long. Per germline, CDR1 SGHAT and CDR2 FQNNGV.

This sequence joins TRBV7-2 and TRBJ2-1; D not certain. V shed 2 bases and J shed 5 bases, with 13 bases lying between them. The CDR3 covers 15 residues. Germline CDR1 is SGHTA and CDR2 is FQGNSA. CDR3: CASSLQLSLNNEQFF. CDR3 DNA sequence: TGTGCCAGCAGCTTACAGTTATCTCTTAACAATGAGCAGTTCTTC.

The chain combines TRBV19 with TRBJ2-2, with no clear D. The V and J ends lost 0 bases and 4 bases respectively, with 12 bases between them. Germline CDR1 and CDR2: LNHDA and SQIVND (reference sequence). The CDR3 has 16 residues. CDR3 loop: CASSIEGPAITGELFF. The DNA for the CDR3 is TGTGCCAGTAGTATAGAGGGCCCGGCGATCACCGGGGAGCTGTTTTTT.

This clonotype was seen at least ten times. Here the CDR3 reads CASSGWTGTGEQYV. CDR3 sequence (DNA): TGTGCCAGCAGTGGGTGGACAGGGACGGGCGAGCAGTACGTC. The rearrangement uses TRBV6-1 and TRBJ2-7, with 8 bases that match TRBD1. The V segment lost 4 bases and the J segment 6 bases; nucleotides outside the gene matches: 8. CDR1 and CDR2 (germline): MNHNS, SASEGT. The CDR3 is 14 amino acids.